This T cell receptor (beta chain) was captured in a study of T cell responses to AZD1222 COVID-19 vaccine. Libraries were prepared by immunoSEQ multiplex PCR; TCRdb keeps only in-frame clonotypes and omits some of them. The sample has around 190,000 clones, 88% seen once. Study-level results: Distributed over spike, vaccine-associated CD4 TCRs predominated at 160-218 and 743-854. Compared with day 0, the breadth and depth of the Spike-specific TCR repertoire rose significantly after two doses of AZD1222. After the peak T cell response, and only then, were repertoires sampled.

The germline V gene encodes CDR1 KGHSH and CDR2 LQKENI. The ends were cut back, 6 bases at V and 0 bases at J, with 20 bases in the middle. The CDR3 spans 17 residues. This clone is a singleton in its sample. The antigen is not known. Recipients boosted at about 4 weeks or about 12 weeks are pooled. The material was peripheral blood, obtained 28 days after the second AZD1222 dose. This sequence was found in an adult who received the AZD1222 COVID-19 vaccine. V is TRBV18 and J is TRBJ1-2, with D possibly matching TRBD1 (6 bases). CDR3 in DNA: TGTGCCAGCTCTGACAATGCACAGGGCCCTCCTAACTATGGCTACACCTTC. Its protein is CASSDNAQGPPNYGYTF.